This T cell receptor (beta chain) was obtained from a study of T cells in Graves' hyperthyroidism and ophthalmopathy (dated by TCRdb to between 2018 and 2021). A note on the overall study: Peripheral blood samples were taken at the time of initial diagnosis, prior to any treatment. To identify TCR V-J signatures that set the groups apart, the researchers used a discovery cohort of 90 to 100 patients, made up of around 42 with Graves' ophthalmopathy and some 56 with stable Graves' hyperthyroidism. Whether ophthalmopathy could be predicted prospectively was tested in an independent validation cohort made up of about 20 hyperthyroidism patients plus 17 patients who later progressed to ophthalmopathy. The 80 to 100 discovery patients were randomly divided into training and test sets at a 7:3 ratio. In addition, the study compared T-cell repertoires in thyroid tissue and in blood from a handful of Graves' hyperthyroidism patients. After blood sampling, hyperthyroidism patients were treated with methimazole at a starting dose of 30 mg daily, and ophthalmopathy patients were treated with high-dose intravenous methylprednisolone. The paper describes TCR Vbeta CDR3 sequencing of around 140 peripheral blood samples, made up of 43 ophthalmopathy patients, approximately 76 hyperthyroidism patients and about 17 progressor patients.

Graves' hyperthyroidism was defined as stable when no progression to ophthalmopathy occurred over 18 months of follow-up. Hyperthyroidism patients were newly diagnosed, had a disease duration of under 2 months, and were aged 18 to 65 years. Patients with uncontrolled infections, other autoimmune diseases, pregnancy or lactation were excluded. Diagnoses relied on clinical symptoms, serum thyroxine and TRAb, thyroid ultrasound and orbital computed tomography. PBMCs were isolated from around 10 ml of fresh peripheral blood by Ficoll-Paque density gradient centrifugation. Total RNA was extracted with Trizol reagent, and quality was checked on an Agilent 2100 Bioanalyzer. This clonotype was picked up a small number of times. Its antigen is currently not known. Base qualities are not at hand, and no much larger clone is one base apart. Amplification of TCR beta CDR3 regions was carried out from RNA transcripts. A first-round RT-PCR of the TCR CDR3 used the HTBI primer set with the Qiagen OneStep RT-PCR kit. Libraries were constructed in a second round of multiplex PCR, after which size selection and purification were performed. Libraries were sequenced paired-end with 100 bp reads on an Illumina HiSeq2000. Regarding the original processing steps: SOAPnuke was used to process the raw data, throwing out any read that contained adapters or uncalled bases, had a mean Phred below 15, or lacked an exact constant-primer or identifier match. COPE v1.2.5 was used to merge the high-quality paired reads, and each unique nucleotide sequence was defined as a clonotype. MiTCR v1.1 was used to align the clonotypes against IMGT TRBV, TRBD and TRBJ reference segments. Only V-J combinations with frequency above 0.0001, covering 99.2% of repertoires, were analysed. A TCS score was defined as the ratio of F50 (clonal expansion) to E x V (chaos), with BLOSUM62-based TCRdist applied between CDR3 peptides within each V-J. Welch's t-statistics and random forest reduced 514 V-J features to some 14, which were used in a naive Bayes classifier (R e1071). TCRdb handled the public reads itself, with Q25 trimming in fastp and clone calling in MiXCR, and kept productive beta chains. Rows are combined by CDR3 protein, so each entry shows the most common genes and DNA. The V and J calls here are based on TCRdb, not the publication. In this sample the table shows a few hundred thousand distinct CDR3 sequences, 15% to 19% of which occur a single time. Around 7.3% of the sample is held by the ten biggest clonotypes.

Study-wide findings and limitations: Most expanded thyroid clonotypes (frequency above 0.001) were also found in blood, which suggests that blood repertoires may mirror thyroid immune responses. Sample size was not statistically predetermined, and blinding of investigators to group allocation was not performed. During validation, the model predicted progression to ophthalmopathy a median of roughly 7.1 months ahead of onset, with around 71% sensitivity and 72% to 80% specificity. Ophthalmopathy was separated from stable hyperthyroidism by a 13 V-J signature model, with roughly 88% sensitivity and about 81% specificity obtained in cross-validation and 80%/75% obtained in testing.

The CDR3 runs 14 amino acids, cysteine and phenylalanine included. The CDR3 DNA has 42 bases and is translated from base 1. The germline V gene sets CDR1 to KGHSH and CDR2 to LQKENI. Deletion took 3 bases off V and 5 bases off J, with a span of 13 bases between the germline ends. This chain joins TRBV18 to TRBJ2-5; TRBD2 might be the D gene, on 6 matching bases. Material for sequencing was blood. The source of this sequence is a woman in her twenties or thirties with Graves' hyperthyroidism. In nucleotides, the sequence is TGTGCCAGCTCACCCGGGCGCAGCGGGGAGACCCAGTACTTC. This is translated as CASSPGRSGETQYF.